At least ten counts were recorded for the clone carrying this TCR beta chain. At one boundary the junction diverges from the germline segment, which might be a read error. This CDR3 has 15 residues. Germline V gene sequence: CDR1 SSHAT, CDR2 FNYEAQ (reference sequence). The data belong to a study of T cells in Graves' hyperthyroidism and ophthalmopathy. There were TCR beta CDR3 regions amplified from RNA transcripts. HTBI primers were the set used in a first-round RT-PCR of the TCR CDR3. Using its own MiXCR run on the multiplex PCR reads, TCRdb lists one record per CDR3 protein. This sample carries 300,000 to 450,000 distinct CDR3 sequences, 15% of them seen once, and the ten largest clones take 32%. The hyperthyroidism was newly diagnosed and had lasted under 2 months; the patients were aged 18 to 65. Those patients with uncontrolled infection, other autoimmune disease, pregnancy or lactation were excluded. PBMCs were derived from 10 ml fresh peripheral blood.

The chain has TRBV7-7 and TRBJ2-5, with 9 bases lining up with TRBD1. Sequencing was performed on blood. This sequence originates from a woman aged 30 to 39 with Graves' hyperthyroidism. Here the CDR3 DNA reads TGTGCTAGCAGCTTAGACACAGGGGGCACACAGACCCAGTACTTC. Protein product: CASSLDTGGTQTQYF.